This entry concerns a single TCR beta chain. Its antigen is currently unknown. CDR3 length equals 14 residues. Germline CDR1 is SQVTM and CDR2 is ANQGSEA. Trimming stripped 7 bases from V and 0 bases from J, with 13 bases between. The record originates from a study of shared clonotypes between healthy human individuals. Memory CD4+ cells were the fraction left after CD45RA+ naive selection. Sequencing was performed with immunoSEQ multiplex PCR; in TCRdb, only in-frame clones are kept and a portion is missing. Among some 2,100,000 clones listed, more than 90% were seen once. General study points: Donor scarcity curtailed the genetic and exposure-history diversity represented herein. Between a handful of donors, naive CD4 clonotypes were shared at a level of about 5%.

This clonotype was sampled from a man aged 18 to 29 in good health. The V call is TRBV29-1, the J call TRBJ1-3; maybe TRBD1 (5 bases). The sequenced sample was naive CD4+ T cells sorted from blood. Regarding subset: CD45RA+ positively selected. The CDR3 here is CSAQGGPSGNTIYF. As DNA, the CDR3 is TGCAGCGCCCAGGGAGGGCCCTCTGGAAACACCATATATTTT.